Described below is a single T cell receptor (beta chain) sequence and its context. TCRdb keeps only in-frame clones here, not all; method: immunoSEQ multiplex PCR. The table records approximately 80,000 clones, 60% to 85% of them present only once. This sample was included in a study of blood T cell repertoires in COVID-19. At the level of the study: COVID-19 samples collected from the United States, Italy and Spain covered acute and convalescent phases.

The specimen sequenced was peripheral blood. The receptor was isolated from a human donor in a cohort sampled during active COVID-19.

The CDR3 loop reads CASSESYLYSNQPQHF. The DNA of the CDR3 is TGCGCCAGCAGTGAGTCGTACTTATATAGCAATCAGCCCCAGCATTTT. V and J are TRBV10-2 and TRBJ1-5, with D unresolved. Germline V gives CDR1 WSHSY, CDR2 SAAADI. The CDR3 loop spans 16 amino acids. V was shortened by 0 bases and J by 0 bases, with 9 bases between the two germline ends.